This TCR beta chain was profiled in a study of T-cell reconstitution after alpha-beta-depleted transplantation in children. It was with unique molecular identifiers that the TCRbeta library was prepared. Via MiXCR, TCRdb re-called the PCR reads, giving one row per CDR3 protein. Altogether hundreds of thousands of distinct CDR3 sequences are present, about 30% being singletons, with the ten largest covering less than 2.5%. Germline values: CDR1 SQVTM, CDR2 ANQGSEA. V shed 0 bases and J shed 7 bases, with 9 bases lying between them. CDR3 size: 13 residues. The chain links TRBV29-1 to TRBJ2-2; D not resolved. The receptor's source is a human donor who donated a stem cell graft to a child with aplastic anemia. The source was PBMCs from the stem cell graft donor, collected from the stem cell graft. The chain's CDR3 is CSVEDGRFGELFF. The CDR3 DNA reads as TGCAGCGTTGAAGATGGACGTTTCGGGGAGCTGTTTTTT.